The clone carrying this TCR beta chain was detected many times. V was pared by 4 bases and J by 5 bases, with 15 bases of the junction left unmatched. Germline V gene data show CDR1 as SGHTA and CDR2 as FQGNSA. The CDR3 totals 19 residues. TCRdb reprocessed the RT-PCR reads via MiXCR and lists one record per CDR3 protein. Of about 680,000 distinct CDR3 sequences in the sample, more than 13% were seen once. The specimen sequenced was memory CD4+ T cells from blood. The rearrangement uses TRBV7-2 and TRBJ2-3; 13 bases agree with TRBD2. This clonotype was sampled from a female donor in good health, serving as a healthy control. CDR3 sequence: CASSSREGLAGARGDTQYF. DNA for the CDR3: TGTGCCAGCAGCTCCAGAGAAGGACTAGCGGGGGCCAGGGGAGATACGCAGTATTTT.